These 5 T cell receptor beta chains were sequenced from one sample in a study of cytomegalovirus exposure and HLA in healthy donors listed by TCRdb under 2017. Receptors were amplified or captured by the immunoSEQ multiplex PCR assay. The multiplex PCR relied on a mix of 60 forward primers for TCR Vbeta segments and 13 reverse primers for TCR Jbeta segments. The table was pulled from immuneACCESS by TCRdb, which kept in-frame rearrangements only. Such tables lose some clones; where checked, under half of the loss comes from unresolved V genes, and the rest has no known cause. This sample has around 200,000 clones in its table, and 60% to 80% of those were observed once. The top ten clonotypes cover around 2% of the sample. The sample taken for sequencing was PBMCs. The origin of the receptors is a man aged 18-30 years in good health and CMV-seronegative.

The gene calls are TRBV6-5 and TRBJ2-3; maybe TRBD2 (6 bases). The CDR3 length is 15 residues. Per the germline V gene, CDR1 is MNHEY and CDR2 is SVGAGI. With 2 bases removed from V and 2 bases from J, the gap between germline ends came to 11 bases. The CDR3 DNA reads as TGTGCCAGCAGTTACGCGGGACTGTTCACAGATACGCAGTATTTT. Translation gives CASSYAGLFTDTQYF.

The chain couples TRBV14 to TRBJ1-2; TRBD1 agrees at 8 bases. Germline lookup yields CDR1 SGHDN and CDR2 FVKESK. V dropped 1 base and J dropped 0; count of bases not matched to a gene: 1. The CDR3 has 15 residues. DNA for the CDR3: TGTGCCAGCAGCCAAGGGACAGGGCCTAACTATGGCTACACCTTC. Amino acid sequence: CASSQGTGPNYGYTF.

The genes are TRBV7-9 and TRBJ2-3, with D tentatively TRBD1 (6 bases). CDR3 length: 15 residues. V was trimmed by 3 bases and J by 4 bases, leaving 14 bases between them. Germline V gene data show CDR1 as SEHNR and CDR2 as FQNEAQ (reference sequence). CDR3 bases: TGTGCCAGCAGCTTTGGGCAGGGGTTCCCAGATACGCAGTATTTT. Its protein is CASSFGQGFPDTQYF.

V is TRBV5-6 and J is TRBJ2-5, with 9 bases fitting TRBD2. The J call may be wrong; the DNA end is better matched by TRBJ2-7. From germline, CDR1 is SGHDT and CDR2 YYEEEE. The CDR3 length is 16 residues. This chain's CDR3 is CASTLGGASGAYEQYF. The CDR3 DNA reads TGTGCCAGCACCTTAGGAGGGGCTAGCGGGGCCTACGAGCAGTACTTC.

Only a few counts were recorded for this clone. The chain is built from TRBV7-3 and TRBJ2-7; the D gene is possibly TRBD2 (7 bases). CDR3 length: 15 amino acids. V was trimmed by 2 bases and J by 4 bases, leaving 15 bases between them. Germline V gene sequence: CDR1 SGHTA, CDR2 FQGTGA. CDR3 coding DNA: TGTGCCAGCAGCTTAGAAGGGGGAGGGGGATACGAGCAGTACTTC. As protein: CASSLEGGGGYEQYF. Full variable domain (outside the CDR3, taken from reference TRBV7-3 and TRBJ2-7): GAGVSQTPSNKVTEKGKYVELRCDPISGHTALYWYRQSLGQGPEFLIYFQGTGAADDSGLPNDRFFAVRPEGSVSTLKIQRTERGDSAVYLCASSLEGGGGYEQYFGPGTRLTVT.